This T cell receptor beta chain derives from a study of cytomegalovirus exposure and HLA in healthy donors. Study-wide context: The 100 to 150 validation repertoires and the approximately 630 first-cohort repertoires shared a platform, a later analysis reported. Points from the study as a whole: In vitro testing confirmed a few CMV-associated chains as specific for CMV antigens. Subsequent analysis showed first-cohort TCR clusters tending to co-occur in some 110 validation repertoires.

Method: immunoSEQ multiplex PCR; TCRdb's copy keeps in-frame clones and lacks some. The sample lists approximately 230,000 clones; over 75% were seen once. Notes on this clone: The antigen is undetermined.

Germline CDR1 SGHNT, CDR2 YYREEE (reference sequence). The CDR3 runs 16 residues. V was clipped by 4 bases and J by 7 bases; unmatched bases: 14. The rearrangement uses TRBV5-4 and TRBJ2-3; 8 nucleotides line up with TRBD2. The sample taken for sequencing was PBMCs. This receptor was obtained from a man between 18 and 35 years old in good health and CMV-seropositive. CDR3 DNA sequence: TGTGCCAGCAGCCCAAATCTAGCGGGTGGGTGGAATACGCAGTATTTT. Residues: CASSPNLAGGWNTQYF.